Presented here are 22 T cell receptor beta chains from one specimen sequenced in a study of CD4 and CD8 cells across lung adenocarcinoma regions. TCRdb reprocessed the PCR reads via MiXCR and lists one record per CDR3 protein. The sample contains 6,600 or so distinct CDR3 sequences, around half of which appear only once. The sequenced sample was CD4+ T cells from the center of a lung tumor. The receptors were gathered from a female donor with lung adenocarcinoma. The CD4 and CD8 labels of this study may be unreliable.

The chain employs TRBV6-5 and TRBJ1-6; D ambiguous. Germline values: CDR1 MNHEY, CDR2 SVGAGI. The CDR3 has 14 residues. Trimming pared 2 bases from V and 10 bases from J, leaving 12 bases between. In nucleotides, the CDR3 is TGTGCCAGCAGTTACGGGCAGGTGGGATCACCCCTCCACTTT. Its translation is CASSYGQVGSPLHF.

The CDR3 sequence: CATEGGDQETQYF. As DNA, the CDR3 is TGCGCCACCGAGGGCGGTGACCAAGAGACCCAGTACTTC. The chain joins TRBV10-1 to TRBJ2-5, with D tentatively TRBD2 (5 bases). The CDR3 contains 13 residues. CDR1 is WNHNN, CDR2 SYGVQD, per germline (reference sequence). V was clipped by 10 bases and J by 0 bases, with 12 bases between them.

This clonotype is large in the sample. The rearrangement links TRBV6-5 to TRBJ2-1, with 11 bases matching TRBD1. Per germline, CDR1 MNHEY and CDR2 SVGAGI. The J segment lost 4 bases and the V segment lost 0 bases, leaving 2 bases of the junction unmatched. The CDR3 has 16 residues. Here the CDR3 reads CASSYSRDRGYNEQFF. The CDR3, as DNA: TGTGCCAGCAGTTACTCCCGGGACAGGGGGTACAATGAGCAGTTCTTC.

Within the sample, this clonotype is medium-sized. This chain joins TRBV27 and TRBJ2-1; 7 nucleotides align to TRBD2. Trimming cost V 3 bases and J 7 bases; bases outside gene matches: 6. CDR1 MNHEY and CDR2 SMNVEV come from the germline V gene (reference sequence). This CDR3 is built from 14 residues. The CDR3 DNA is TGTGCCAGCAGTTTGGCGGGAGCCTGGAATGAGCAGTTCTTC. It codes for CASSLAGAWNEQFF.

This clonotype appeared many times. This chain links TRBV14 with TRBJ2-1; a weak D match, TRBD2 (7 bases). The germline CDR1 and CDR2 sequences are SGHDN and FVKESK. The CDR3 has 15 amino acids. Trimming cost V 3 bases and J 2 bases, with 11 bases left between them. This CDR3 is CASSQIGGAYNEQFF. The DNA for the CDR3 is TGTGCCAGCAGCCAGATAGGGGGGGCCTACAATGAGCAGTTCTTC.

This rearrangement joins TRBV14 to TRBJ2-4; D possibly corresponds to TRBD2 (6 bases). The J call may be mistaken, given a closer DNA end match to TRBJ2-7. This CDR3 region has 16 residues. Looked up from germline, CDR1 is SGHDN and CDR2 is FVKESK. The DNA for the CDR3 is TGTGCCAGCAGCCCTTGGGGGGTGGCCGCATTCTACGAGCAGTACTTC. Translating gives CASSPWGVAAFYEQYF.

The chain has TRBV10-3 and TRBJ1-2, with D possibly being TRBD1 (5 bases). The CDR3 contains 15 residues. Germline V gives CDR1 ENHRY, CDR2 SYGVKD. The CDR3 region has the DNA TGTGCGTCTACCCCGATGGGGCAACCTAACTATGGCTACACCTTC. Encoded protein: CASTPMGQPNYGYTF.

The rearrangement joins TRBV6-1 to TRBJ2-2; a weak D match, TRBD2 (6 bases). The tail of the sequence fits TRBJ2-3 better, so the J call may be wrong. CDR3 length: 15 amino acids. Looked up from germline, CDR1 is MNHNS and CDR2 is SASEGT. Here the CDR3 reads CASSEWGGNTGAQYF. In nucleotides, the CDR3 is TGTGCCAGCAGTGAATGGGGAGGTAACACCGGGGCGCAGTATTTT.

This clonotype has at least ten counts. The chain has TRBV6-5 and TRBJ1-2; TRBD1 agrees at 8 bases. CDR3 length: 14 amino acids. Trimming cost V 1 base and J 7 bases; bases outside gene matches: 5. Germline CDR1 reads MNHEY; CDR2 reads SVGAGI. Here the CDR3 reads CASSYLSGGIGYTF. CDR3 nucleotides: TGTGCCAGCAGTTACTTGTCAGGGGGCATTGGCTACACCTTC.

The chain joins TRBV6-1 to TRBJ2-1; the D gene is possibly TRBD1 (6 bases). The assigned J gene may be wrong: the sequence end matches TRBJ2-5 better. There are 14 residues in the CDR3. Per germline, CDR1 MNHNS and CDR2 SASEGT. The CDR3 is CASSEEAGAGTQYF. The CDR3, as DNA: TGTGCCAGCAGTGAAGAAGCAGGGGCGGGGACCCAGTACTTC.

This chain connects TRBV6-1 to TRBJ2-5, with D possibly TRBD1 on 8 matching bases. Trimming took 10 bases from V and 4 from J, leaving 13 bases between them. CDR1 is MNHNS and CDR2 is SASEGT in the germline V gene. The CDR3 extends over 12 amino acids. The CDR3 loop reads CATNRGGETQYF. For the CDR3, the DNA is TGTGCCACCAACAGGGGGGGAGAGACCCAGTACTTC.

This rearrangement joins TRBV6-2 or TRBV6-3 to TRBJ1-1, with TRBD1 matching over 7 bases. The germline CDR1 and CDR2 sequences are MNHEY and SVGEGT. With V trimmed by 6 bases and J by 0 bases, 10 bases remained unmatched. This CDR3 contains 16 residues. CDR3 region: CASRVRQGAMNTEAFF. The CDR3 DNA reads TGTGCCAGCAGGGTACGACAGGGTGCGATGAACACTGAAGCTTTCTTT.

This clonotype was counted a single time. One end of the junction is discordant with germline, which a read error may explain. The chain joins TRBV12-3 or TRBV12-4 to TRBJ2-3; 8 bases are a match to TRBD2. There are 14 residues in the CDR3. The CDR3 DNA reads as TGTGCCAGCAGGAAAAGCGGGGGCAAAGATACGCAGTACTTT. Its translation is CASRKSGGKDTQYF.

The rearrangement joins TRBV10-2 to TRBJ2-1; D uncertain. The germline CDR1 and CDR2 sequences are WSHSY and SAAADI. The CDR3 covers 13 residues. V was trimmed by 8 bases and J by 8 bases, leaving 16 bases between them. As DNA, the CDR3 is TGCGCCAGCCTTTCGGCAGATGGGGATGAGCAGTTCTTC. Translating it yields CASLSADGDEQFF.

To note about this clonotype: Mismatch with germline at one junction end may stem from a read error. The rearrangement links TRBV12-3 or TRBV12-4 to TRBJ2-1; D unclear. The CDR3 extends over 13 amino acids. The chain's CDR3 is CASTPSGRNEQFF. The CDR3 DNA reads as TGTGCCAGCACTCCTTCGGGCAGAAATGAGCAGTTTTTC.

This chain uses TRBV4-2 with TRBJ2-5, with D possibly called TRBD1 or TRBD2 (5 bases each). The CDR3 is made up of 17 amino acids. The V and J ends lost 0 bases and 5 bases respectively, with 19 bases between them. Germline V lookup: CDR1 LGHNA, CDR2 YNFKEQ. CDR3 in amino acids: CASSQDLSRDGEETQYF. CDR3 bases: TGTGCCAGCAGCCAAGATCTATCCCGGGACGGGGAGGAGACCCAGTACTTC.

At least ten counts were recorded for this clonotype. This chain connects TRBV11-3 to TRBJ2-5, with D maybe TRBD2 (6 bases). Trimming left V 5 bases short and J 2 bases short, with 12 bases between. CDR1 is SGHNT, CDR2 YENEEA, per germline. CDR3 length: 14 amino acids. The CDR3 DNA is TGTGCCAGCAGCCCCGGCGGGGATCAAGAGACCCAGTACTTC. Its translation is CASSPGGDQETQYF.

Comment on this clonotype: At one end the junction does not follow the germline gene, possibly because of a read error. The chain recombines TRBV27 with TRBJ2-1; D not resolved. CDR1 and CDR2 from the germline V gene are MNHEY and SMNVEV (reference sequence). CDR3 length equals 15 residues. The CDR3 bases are TGTGCAAGCAGATCCCAGACTGGCGGCACCAATACGCAGTTCTTC. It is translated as CASRSQTGGTNTQFF.

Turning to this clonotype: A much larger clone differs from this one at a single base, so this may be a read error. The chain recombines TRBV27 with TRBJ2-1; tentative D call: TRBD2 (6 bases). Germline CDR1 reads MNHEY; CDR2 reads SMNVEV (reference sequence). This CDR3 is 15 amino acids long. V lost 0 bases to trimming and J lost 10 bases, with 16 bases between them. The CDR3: CASSLSPGSSYEQFF. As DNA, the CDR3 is TGTGCCAGCAGTTTATCCCCCGGGAGCTCCTACGAGCAGTTCTTC.

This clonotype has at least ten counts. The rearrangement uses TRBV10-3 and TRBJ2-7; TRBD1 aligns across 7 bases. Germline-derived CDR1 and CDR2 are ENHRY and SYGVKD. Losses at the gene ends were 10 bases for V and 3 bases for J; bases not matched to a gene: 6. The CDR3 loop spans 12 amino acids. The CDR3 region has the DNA TGTGCCACCAAACGGGACAGCTACGAGCAGTACTTC. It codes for CATKRDSYEQYF.

In nucleotides, the CDR3 is TGTGCCAGCAGTCAGCCGGGACAGCACCTTTCTTACGAGCAGTACGTC. This encodes CASSQPGQHLSYEQYV. The chain uses TRBV27 and TRBJ2-1; 7 bases match TRBD1. The assigned J gene may be wrong: the sequence end matches TRBJ2-7 better. The CDR3 runs 16 residues. CDR1 MNHEY and CDR2 SMNVEV come from the germline V gene (reference sequence).

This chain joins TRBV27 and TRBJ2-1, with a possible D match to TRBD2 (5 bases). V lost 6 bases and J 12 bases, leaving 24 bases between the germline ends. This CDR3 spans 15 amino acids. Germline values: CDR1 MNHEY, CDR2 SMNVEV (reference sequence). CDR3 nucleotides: TGTGCCAGCAGCTCCCAGGCTAGCAGCACCAATACGCAGTTCTTC. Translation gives CASSSQASSTNTQFF.